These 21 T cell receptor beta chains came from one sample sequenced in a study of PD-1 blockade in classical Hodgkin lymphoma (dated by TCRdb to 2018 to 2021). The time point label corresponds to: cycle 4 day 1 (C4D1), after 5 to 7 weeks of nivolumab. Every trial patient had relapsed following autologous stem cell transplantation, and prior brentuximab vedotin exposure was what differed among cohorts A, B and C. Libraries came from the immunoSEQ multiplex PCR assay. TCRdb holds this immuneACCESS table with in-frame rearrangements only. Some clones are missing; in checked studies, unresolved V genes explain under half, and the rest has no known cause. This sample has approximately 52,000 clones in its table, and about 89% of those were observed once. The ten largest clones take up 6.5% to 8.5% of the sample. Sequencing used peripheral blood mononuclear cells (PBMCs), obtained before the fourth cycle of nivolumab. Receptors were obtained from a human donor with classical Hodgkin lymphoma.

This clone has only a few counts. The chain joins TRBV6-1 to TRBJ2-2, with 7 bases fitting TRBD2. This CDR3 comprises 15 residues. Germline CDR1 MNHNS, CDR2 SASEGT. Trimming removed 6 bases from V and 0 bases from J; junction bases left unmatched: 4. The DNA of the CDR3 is TGTGCCAGCAGGAGCGGGATCGCGAACACCGGGGAGCTGTTTTTT. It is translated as CASRSGIANTGELFF.

CDR3 amino acids: CASSLGLYNEQFF. The CDR3, as DNA: TGTGCCAGCAGCTTAGGACTTTACAATGAGCAGTTCTTC. The J gene is TRBJ2-1, the V gene TRBV7-6; D gene ambiguous. The V end was cut by 1 base, the J end by 4 bases, with 5 bases between. The CDR3 has 13 amino acids. CDR1 and CDR2 (germline): SGHVS, FNYEAQ.

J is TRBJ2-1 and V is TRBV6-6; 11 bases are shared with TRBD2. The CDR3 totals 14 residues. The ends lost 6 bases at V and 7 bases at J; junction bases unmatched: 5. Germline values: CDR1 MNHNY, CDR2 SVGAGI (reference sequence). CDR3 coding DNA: TGTGCCAGCAGCCTAGCGGGAGGCAGGAATGAGCAGTTCTTC. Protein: CASSLAGGRNEQFF.

In DNA form, the CDR3 reads TGTGCCAGCAGCCACCAGACAGGGTCCGACGAGCAGTACTTC. Encoded protein: CASSHQTGSDEQYF. The chain employs TRBV4-2 and TRBJ2-7; the match to TRBD1 covers 7 bases. The germline V gene has CDR1 LGHNA and CDR2 YNFKEQ. V was clipped by 3 bases and J by 5 bases; unmatched bases: 7. CDR3 length: 14 residues.

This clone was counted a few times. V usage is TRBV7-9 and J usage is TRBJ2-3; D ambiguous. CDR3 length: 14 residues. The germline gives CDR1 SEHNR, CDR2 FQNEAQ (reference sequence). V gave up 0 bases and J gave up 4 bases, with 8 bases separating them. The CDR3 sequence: CASSLAASADTQYF. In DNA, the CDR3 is TGTGCCAGCAGCTTAGCTGCGTCGGCAGATACGCAGTATTTT.

Here the CDR3 reads CASRSGAYEQYF. The CDR3 DNA is TGTGCCTCCCGCTCCGGGGCCTACGAGCAGTACTTC. This chain uses TRBV7-9 with TRBJ2-7; D is perhaps TRBD2 (5 bases). The CDR3 length is 12 residues. V was shortened by 11 bases and J by 2 bases, with 13 bases between the two germline ends. Germline V gene data show CDR1 as SEHNR and CDR2 as FQNEAQ (reference sequence).

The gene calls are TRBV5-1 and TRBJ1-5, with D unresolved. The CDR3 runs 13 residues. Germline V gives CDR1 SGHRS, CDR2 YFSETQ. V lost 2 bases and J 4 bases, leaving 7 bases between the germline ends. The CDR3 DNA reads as TGCGCCAGCAGCTTAGGGCAAAATCAGCCCCAGCATTTT. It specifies CASSLGQNQPQHF. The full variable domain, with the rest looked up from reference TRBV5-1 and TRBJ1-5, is KAGVTQTPRYLIKTRGQQVTLSCSPISGHRSVSWYQQTPGQGLQFLFEYFSETQRNKGNFPGRFSGRQFSNSRSEMNVSTLELGDSALYLCASSLGQNQPQHFGDGTRLSIL.

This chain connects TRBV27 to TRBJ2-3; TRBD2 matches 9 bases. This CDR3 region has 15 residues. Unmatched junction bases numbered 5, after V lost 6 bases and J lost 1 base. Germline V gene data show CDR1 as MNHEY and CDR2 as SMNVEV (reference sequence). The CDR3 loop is CASSPRTSGTDTQYF. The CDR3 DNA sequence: TGTGCCAGCAGCCCCCGGACTAGCGGCACAGATACGCAGTATTTT.

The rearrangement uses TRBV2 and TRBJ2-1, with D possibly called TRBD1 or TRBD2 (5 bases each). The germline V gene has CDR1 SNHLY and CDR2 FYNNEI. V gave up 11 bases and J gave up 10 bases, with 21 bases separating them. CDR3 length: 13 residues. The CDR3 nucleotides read TGTGCCGGAATCCGGGACGGACCCCAGGAGCAGTTCTTC. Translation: CAGIRDGPQEQFF.

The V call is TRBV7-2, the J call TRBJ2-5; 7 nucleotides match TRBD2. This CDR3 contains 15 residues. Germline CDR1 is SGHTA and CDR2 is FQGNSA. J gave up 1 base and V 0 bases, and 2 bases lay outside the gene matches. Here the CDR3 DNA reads TGTGCCAGCAGCTTAGCAGGGAGGGGCCAAGAGACCCAGTACTTC. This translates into CASSLAGRGQETQYF.

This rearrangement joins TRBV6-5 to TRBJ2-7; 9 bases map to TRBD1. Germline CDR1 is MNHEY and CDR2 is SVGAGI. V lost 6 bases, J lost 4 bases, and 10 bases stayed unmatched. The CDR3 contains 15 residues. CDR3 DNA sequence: TGTGCCAGCAGGAAATTTCCGGGACAGGGTTACGAGCAGTACTTC. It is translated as CASRKFPGQGYEQYF.

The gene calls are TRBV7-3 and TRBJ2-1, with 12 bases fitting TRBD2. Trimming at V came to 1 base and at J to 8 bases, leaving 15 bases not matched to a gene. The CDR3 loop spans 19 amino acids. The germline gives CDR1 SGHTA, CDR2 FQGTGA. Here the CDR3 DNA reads TGTGCCAGCAGCTTAAAGGCACTAGCGGGAGGTAATCTAAAGGATGAGCAGTTCTTC. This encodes CASSLKALAGGNLKDEQFF.

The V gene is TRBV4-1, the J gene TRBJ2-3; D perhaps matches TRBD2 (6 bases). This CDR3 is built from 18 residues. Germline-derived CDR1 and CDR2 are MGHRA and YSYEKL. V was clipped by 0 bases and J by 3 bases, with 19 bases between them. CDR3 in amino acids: CASSQETSTSLFTDTQYF. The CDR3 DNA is TGCGCCAGCAGCCAAGAGACTAGTACTAGCCTCTTTACAGATACGCAGTATTTT.

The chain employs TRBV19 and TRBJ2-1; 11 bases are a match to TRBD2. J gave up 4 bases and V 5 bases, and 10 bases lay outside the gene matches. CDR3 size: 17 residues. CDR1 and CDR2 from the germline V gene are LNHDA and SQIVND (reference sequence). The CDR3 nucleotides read TGTGCCAGTAGTGTGTTTAGCGGGGGGGCTAATTACAATGAGCAGTTCTTC. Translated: CASSVFSGGANYNEQFF.

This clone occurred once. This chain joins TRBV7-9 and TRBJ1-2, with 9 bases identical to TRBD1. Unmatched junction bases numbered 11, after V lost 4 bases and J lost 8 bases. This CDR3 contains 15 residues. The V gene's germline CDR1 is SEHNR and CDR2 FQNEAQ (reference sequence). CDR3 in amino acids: CASSSNRDRVYGYTF. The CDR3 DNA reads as TGTGCCAGCAGCTCAAACCGGGACAGGGTTTACGGCTACACCTTC.

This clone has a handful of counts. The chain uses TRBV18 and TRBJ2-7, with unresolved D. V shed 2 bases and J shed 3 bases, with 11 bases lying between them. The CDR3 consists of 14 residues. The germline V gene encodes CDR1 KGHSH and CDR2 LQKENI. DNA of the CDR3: TGTGCCAGCTCACCATCCATGGAATTCTACGAGCAGTACTTC. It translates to CASSPSMEFYEQYF.

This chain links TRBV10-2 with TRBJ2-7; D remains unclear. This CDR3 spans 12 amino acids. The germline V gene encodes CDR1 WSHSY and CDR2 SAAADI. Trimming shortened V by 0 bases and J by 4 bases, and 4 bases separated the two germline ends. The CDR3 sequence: CASSESRYEQYF. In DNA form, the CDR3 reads TGCGCCAGCAGTGAGTCGCGATACGAGCAGTACTTC.

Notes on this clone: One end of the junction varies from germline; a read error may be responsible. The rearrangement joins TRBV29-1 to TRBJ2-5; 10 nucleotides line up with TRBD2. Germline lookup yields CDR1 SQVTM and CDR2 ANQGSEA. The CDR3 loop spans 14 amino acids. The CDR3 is CSGTPGLAQGTQYF. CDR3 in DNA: TGCAGCGGGACGCCGGGACTAGCGCAAGGGACCCAGTACTTC.

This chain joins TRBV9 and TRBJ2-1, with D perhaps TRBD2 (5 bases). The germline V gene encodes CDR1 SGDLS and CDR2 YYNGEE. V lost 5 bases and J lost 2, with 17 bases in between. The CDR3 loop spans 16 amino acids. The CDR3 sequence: CASRTTSAGPYNEQFF. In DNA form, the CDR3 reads TGTGCCAGCAGAACCACTAGTGCTGGGCCCTACAATGAGCAGTTCTTC.

The CDR3 here is CASSYSLAGITNTGELFF. The CDR3 DNA follows: TGTGCCAGCAGCTACTCACTAGCGGGGATTACGAACACCGGGGAGCTGTTTTTT. The chain has TRBV7-2 and TRBJ2-2; 10 positions match TRBD2. This CDR3 region has 18 residues. CDR1 is SGHTA, CDR2 FQGNSA, per germline. Unmatched junction bases numbered 8, after V lost 4 bases and J lost 0 bases. The complete variable domain, with remaining parts taken from reference TRBV7-2 and TRBJ2-2, reads GAGVSQSPSNKVTEKGKDVELRCDPISGHTALYWYRQSLGQGLEFLIYFQGNSAPDKSGLPSDRFSAERTGGSVSTLTIQRTQQEDSAVYLCASSYSLAGITNTGELFFGEGSRLTVL.

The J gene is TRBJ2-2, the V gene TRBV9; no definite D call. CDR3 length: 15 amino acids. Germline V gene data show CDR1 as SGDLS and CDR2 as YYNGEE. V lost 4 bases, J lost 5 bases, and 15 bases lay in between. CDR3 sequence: CASSRATLGTGELFF. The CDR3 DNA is TGTGCCAGCAGCCGGGCAACCTTGGGGACCGGGGAGCTGTTTTTT.